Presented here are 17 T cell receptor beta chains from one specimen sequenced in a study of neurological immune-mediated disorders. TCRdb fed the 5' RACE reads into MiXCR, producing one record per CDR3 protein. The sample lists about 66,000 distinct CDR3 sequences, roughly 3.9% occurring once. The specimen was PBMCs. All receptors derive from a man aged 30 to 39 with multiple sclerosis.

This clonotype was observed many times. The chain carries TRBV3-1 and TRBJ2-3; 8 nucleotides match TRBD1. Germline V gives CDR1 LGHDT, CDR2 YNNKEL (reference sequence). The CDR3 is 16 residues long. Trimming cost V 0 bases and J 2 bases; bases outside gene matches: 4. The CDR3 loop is CASSQDAGQVTDTQYF. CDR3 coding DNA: TGTGCCAGCAGCCAAGATGCGGGACAGGTCACAGATACGCAGTATTTT.

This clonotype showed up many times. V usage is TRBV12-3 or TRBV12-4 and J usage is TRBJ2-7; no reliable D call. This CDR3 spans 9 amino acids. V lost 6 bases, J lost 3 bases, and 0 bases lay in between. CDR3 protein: CASSYEQYF. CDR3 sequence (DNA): TGTGCCAGCAGCTACGAGCAGTACTTC.

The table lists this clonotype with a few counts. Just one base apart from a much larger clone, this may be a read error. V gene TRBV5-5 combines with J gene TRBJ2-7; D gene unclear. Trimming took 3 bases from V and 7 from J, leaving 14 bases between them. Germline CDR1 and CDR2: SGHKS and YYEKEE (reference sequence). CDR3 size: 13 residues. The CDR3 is CASSSETGWEQYF. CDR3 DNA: TGTGCCAGCAGCTCCGAAACCGGCTGGGAGCAGTACTTC.

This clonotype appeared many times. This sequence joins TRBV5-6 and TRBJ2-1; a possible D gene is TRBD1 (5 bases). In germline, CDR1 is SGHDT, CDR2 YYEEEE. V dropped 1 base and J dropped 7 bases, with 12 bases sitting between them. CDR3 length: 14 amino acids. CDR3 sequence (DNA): TGTGCCAGCAGCTTGAGGACACCTAGTAATGAGCAGTTCTTC. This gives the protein CASSLRTPSNEQFF. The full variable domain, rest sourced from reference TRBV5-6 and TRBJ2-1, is DAGVTQSPTHLIKTRGQQVTLRCSPKSGHDTVSWYQQALGQGPQFIFQYYEEEERQRGNFPDRFSGHQFPNYSSELNVNALLLGDSALYLCASSLRTPSNEQFFGPGTRLTVL.

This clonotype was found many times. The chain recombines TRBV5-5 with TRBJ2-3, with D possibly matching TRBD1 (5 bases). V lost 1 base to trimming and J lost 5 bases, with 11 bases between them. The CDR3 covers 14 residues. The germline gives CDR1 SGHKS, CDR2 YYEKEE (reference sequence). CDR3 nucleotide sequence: TGTGCCAGCAGCTTGTCAGGGCACCGAGATACGCAGTATTTT. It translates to CASSLSGHRDTQYF.

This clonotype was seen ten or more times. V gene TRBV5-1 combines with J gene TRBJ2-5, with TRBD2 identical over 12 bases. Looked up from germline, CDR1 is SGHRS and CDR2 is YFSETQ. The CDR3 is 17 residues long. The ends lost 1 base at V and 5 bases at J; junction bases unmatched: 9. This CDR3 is CASSLQPSGGATETQYF. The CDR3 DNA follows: TGCGCCAGCAGCTTGCAGCCTAGCGGGGGGGCCACGGAGACCCAGTACTTC.

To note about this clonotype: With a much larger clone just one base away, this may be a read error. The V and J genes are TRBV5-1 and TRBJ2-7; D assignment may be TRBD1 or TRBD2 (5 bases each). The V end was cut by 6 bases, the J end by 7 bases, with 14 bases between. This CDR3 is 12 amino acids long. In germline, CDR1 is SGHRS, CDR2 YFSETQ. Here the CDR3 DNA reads TGCGCCAGCACCGAAAAGGGACGGGAGCAGTACTTC. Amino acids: CASTEKGREQYF.

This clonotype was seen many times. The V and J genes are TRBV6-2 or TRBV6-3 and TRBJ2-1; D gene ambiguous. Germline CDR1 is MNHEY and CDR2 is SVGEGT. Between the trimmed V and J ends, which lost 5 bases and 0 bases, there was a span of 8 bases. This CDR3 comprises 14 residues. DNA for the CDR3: TGTGCCAGCAGTGAAATGGCCTCCTACAATGAGCAGTTCTTC. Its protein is CASSEMASYNEQFF.

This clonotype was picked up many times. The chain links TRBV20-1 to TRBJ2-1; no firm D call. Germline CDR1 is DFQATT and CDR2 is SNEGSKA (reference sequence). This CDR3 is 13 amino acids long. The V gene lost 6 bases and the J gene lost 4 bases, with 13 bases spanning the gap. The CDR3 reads CSAPRAGYNEQFF. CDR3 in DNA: TGCAGTGCCCCAAGGGCAGGTTACAATGAGCAGTTCTTC.

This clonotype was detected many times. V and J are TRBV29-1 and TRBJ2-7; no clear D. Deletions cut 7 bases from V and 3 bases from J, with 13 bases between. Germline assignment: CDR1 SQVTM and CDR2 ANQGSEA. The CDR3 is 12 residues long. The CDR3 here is CSAGPFRYEQYF. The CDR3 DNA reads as TGCAGCGCCGGACCGTTCCGCTACGAGCAGTACTTC.

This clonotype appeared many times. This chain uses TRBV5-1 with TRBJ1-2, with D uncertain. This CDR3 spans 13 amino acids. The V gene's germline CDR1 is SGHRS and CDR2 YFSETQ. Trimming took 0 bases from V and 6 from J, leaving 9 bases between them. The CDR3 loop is CASSLDPRNGYTF. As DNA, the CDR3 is TGCGCCAGCAGCTTGGATCCCAGGAATGGCTACACCTTC. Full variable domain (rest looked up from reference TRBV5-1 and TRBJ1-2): KAGVTQTPRYLIKTRGQQVTLSCSPISGHRSVSWYQQTPGQGLQFLFEYFSETQRNKGNFPGRFSGRQFSNSRSEMNVSTLELGDSALYLCASSLDPRNGYTFGSGTRLTVV.

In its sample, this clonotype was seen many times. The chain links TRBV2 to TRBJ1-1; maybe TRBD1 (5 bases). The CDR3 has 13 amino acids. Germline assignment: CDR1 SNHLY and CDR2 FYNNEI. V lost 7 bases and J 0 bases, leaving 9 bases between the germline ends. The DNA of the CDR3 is TGTGCCAGCAATCTGGGGCTGAACACTGAAGCTTTCTTT. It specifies CASNLGLNTEAFF.

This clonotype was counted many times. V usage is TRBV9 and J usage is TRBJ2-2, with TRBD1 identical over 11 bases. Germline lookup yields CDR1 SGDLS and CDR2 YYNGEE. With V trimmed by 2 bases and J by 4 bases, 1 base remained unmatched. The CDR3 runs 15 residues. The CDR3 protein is CASSVGTGGTGELFF. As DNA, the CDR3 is TGTGCCAGCAGCGTCGGGACAGGGGGCACCGGGGAGCTGTTTTTT.

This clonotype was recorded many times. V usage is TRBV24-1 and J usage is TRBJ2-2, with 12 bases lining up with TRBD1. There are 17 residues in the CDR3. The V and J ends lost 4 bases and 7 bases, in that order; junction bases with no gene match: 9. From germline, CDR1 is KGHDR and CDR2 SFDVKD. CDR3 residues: CATSERPGQGADGELFF. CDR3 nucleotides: TGTGCCACCAGTGAACGTCCGGGACAGGGGGCGGACGGGGAGCTGTTTTTT.

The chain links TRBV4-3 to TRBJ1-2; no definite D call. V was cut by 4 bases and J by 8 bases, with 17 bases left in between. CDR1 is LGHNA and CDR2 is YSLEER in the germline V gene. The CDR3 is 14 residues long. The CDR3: CASSRNERGYGYTF. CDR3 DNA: TGCGCCAGCAGCCGGAACGAACGGGGATACGGCTACACCTTC.

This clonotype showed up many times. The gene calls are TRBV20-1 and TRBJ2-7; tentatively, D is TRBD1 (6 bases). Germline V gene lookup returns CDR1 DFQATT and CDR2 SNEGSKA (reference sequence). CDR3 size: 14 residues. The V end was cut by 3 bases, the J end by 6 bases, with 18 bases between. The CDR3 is CSASFPRGQGEQYF. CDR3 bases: TGCAGTGCTAGTTTCCCCAGGGGCCAGGGCGAGCAGTACTTC.

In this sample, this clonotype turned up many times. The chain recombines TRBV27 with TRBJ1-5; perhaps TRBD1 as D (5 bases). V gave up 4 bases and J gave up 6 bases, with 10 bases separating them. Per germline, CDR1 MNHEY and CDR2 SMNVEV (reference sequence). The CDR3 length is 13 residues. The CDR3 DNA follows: TGTGCCAGCAGTTCGGGGGGACGTCAGCCCCAGCATTTT. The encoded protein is CASSSGGRQPQHF.